The 8 T cell receptor beta chains presented below share a single source sample, sequenced in a study of blood T cell repertoires in COVID-19. Produced via immunoSEQ multiplex PCR; TCRdb's table is partial and in-frame only. The table shows around 40,000 clones, with approximately 90% occurring only once. The sequencing sample was made of peripheral blood. The receptors stem from a middle-aged man with COVID-19, enrolled during active disease.

V and J are TRBV7-2 and TRBJ1-5; D remains ambiguous. Trimming pared 1 base from V and 1 base from J, leaving 8 bases between. CDR1 is SGHTA and CDR2 is FQGNSA in the germline V gene. This CDR3 contains 15 residues. The CDR3 nucleotides read TGTGCCAGCAGCTTAGACTCGGGAAGCAATCAGCCCCAGCATTTT. It codes for CASSLDSGSNQPQHF. Variable domain in full (rest from reference TRBV7-2 and TRBJ1-5): GAGVSQSPSNKVTEKGKDVELRCDPISGHTALYWYRQSLGQGLEFLIYFQGNSAPDKSGLPSDRFSAERTGGSVSTLTIQRTQQEDSAVYLCASSLDSGSNQPQHFGDGTRLSIL.

This sequence joins TRBV29-1 and TRBJ2-7; D might be TRBD2 (6 bases). Trimming left V 3 bases short and J 6 bases short, with 9 bases between. From germline, CDR1 is SQVTM and CDR2 ANQGSEA. The CDR3 contains 11 residues. CDR3 sequence (DNA): TGCAGCGTTGATTGGCGGGGCGAGCAGTACTTC. Translating gives CSVDWRGEQYF.

The chain carries TRBV12-3 or TRBV12-4 and TRBJ1-1, with D tentatively TRBD1 (5 bases). The CDR3 sequence is 12 residues long. Trimming cost V 2 bases and J 6 bases, with 7 bases left between them. In nucleotides, the CDR3 is TGTGCCAGCAGTTTATTGGGGCCTGAAGCTTTCTTT. Protein: CASSLLGPEAFF.

This clone showed up just once. This chain connects TRBV3-1 (or the pseudogene TRBV3-2) to TRBJ2-1, with 7 bases that match TRBD2. The CDR3 covers 13 residues. V lost 5 bases and J lost 8; bases outside the gene matches: 6. Germline CDR1 is LGHDT and CDR2 is YNNKEL (reference sequence). The CDR3 loop is CASSLRLAHEQFF. For the CDR3, the DNA is TGTGCCAGCAGCTTACGACTAGCCCATGAGCAGTTCTTC.

This chain uses TRBV18 with TRBJ1-2; 8 bases are shared with TRBD1. The CDR3 extends over 15 amino acids. V lost 1 base and J lost 6; bases outside the gene matches: 7. CDR1 and CDR2 (germline): KGHSH, LQKENI. This chain's CDR3 is CASSPLPTGADGYTF. In DNA form, the CDR3 reads TGTGCCAGCTCACCACTTCCGACAGGGGCGGATGGCTACACCTTC.

This clone was seen more than once but under ten times. This rearrangement joins TRBV30 to TRBJ2-2; possible D gene TRBD2, 6 bases. This CDR3 is built from 14 residues. Germline CDR1 is GTSNPN and CDR2 is SVGIG (reference sequence). The V end was cut by 0 bases, the J end by 4 bases, with 9 bases between. In DNA, the CDR3 is TGTGCCTGGAGTGTCCCCGGGAGCACCGGGGAGCTGTTTTTT. Its translation is CAWSVPGSTGELFF.

The chain links TRBV13 to TRBJ1-2; tentatively, D is TRBD1 (6 bases). Germline V gene data show CDR1 as PRHDT and CDR2 as FYEKMQ (reference sequence). The CDR3 length is 15 residues. V lost 2 bases and J 6 bases, leaving 16 bases between the germline ends. CDR3 nucleotide sequence: TGTGCCAGCAGCTTACGGCAGGGGACGGCTAATGGCTACACCTTC. Amino acid sequence: CASSLRQGTANGYTF. Combining the CDR3 with reference TRBV13 and TRBJ1-2 gives the whole variable domain AAGVIQSPRHLIKEKRETATLKCYPIPRHDTVYWYQQGPGQDPQFLISFYEKMQSDKGSIPDRFSAQQFSDYHSELNMSSLELGDSALYFCASSLRQGTANGYTFGSGTRLTVV.

The rearrangement joins TRBV2 to TRBJ2-1, with TRBD2 matching over 10 bases. Germline V lookup: CDR1 SNHLY, CDR2 FYNNEI. V trimming: 3 bases; J trimming: 7 bases; junction bases outside the gene matches: 6. The CDR3 spans 15 residues. CDR3 amino acids: CASSDSAGGINEQFF. The CDR3 nucleotides are TGTGCCAGCAGTGACTCAGCGGGGGGGATAAATGAGCAGTTCTTC.